This T cell receptor (beta chain) was recorded in a study of blood T cells in healthy people across ages. A second PCR of 7 to 11 cycles used a sample-barcoded 5' primer and a J-beta primer mix. MiXCR, applied by TCRdb to the 5' RACE reads, yields one record per CDR3 protein. This table holds around 1,000,000 distinct CDR3 sequences, about 23% found once. The CDR3 runs to 13 residues. Germline CDR1 is MNHEY and CDR2 is SVGAGI. Trimming stripped 6 bases from V and 8 bases from J, with 14 bases between. The sample was also linked to a second study, of T cells of mothers and their children.

The TCR comes from a girl aged 2 to 10 in good health. This sequence joins TRBV6-5 and TRBJ1-3, with D perhaps matching TRBD1 (5 bases). The sequencing sample was made of blood. The CDR3 loop is CASSVAGTDTIYF. The DNA of the CDR3 is TGTGCCAGCAGCGTGGCAGGGACGGACACCATATATTTT.